The clone carrying this TCR beta chain was seen many times. The antigen is not known. Germline V gene data show CDR1 as SNHLY and CDR2 as FYNNEI. The CDR3 has 16 amino acids. Trimming removed 4 bases from V and 3 bases from J; junction bases left unmatched: 9. Time point: newly diagnosed GD, antithyroid drugs for less than 3 months. PBMC-extracted RNA yielded the TCR library. These data originate in a study of regulatory T cells in long-lasting Graves disease. Whole-study findings and limits: Under persistent disease, TRBV28, TRBJ1-2 and TRBJ2-5 were used preferentially.

iRepertoire HTBI primers and Arm-PCR of CDR3 regions built TCR beta libraries. TCRdb called the multiplex PCR reads again in MiXCR, with one record for every CDR3 protein. The repertoire includes a few hundred thousand distinct CDR3 sequences, 14% of them detected once, and roughly 18% sits in the top ten. The data were also submitted as part of a second study, on T cells in Graves' hyperthyroidism and ophthalmopathy.

V and J are TRBV2 and TRBJ2-1; 7 nucleotides align to TRBD2. The starting material was peripheral blood mononuclear cells (PBMCs), obtained at new diagnosis, from a patient treated with antithyroid drugs. This clonotype originated in a woman between 45 and 65 years old with Graves disease. DNA of the CDR3: TGTGCCAGCAGTGTATCTGCGACTAGCAACTACAATGAGCAGTTCTTC. Residues: CASSVSATSNYNEQFF.